This T cell receptor (beta chain) is from a study of blood T cell repertoires in COVID-19. Study-level information: The cDNA or gDNA used as material had been derived from T cells, B-cell-depleted T cells, or PBMCs.

Germline assignment: CDR1 SEHNR and CDR2 FQNEAQ (reference sequence). The CDR3 covers 13 residues. V gave up 5 bases and J gave up 5 bases; unmatched junction bases: 5. At least ten counts were recorded for this clone. As handled by the study authors: Reference gene primer amplification gave nucleated cell count estimates. The repertoire was sequenced with immunoSEQ multiplex PCR; TCRdb's copy has only in-frame clones and lacks some. The V and J calls and clone size are taken from that table; D and trimming were inferred from the DNA. The repertoire holds tens of thousands of clones, with 75% to 90% as singletons.

The sample consisted of peripheral blood. The genes are TRBV7-9 and TRBJ1-2; TRBD1 matches 7 bases. The sequence was collected from a man of 80 years or more with acute or convalescent COVID-19. CDR3 bases: TGTGCCAGCAGCCGATTGGGACAGTATGGCTACACCTTC. Translation gives CASSRLGQYGYTF.